The source of this T cell receptor beta chain is a study of relationships among human T cell subsets. Study-wide findings and caveats: Clones with over 100 reads held over 60% of CD8+ cytotoxic sequences. Th1, Th2 and regulatory subsets overlapped substantially in CDR3 sequences.

The T cell receptor alpha and beta CDR3 regions were amplified from mRNA by semiquantitative ARM-PCR. Exponential amplification used communal superprimers after tagged nested gene-specific primers in ARM-PCR. TCRdb used MiXCR to reprocess the multiplex PCR reads, holding one entry per CDR3 protein. The table has roughly 7,200 distinct CDR3 sequences, approximately 70% seen once. Pooled CD4+ and CD8+ T cells were bead-selected with anti-CD45RA to get naive and transitional cells. CDR3 size: 13 residues. The V gene's germline CDR1 is MNHNY and CDR2 SVGAGI (reference sequence). V was clipped by 5 bases and J by 4 bases, with 11 bases between them. As concerns this clonotype: Its antigen remains unidentified.

The gene calls are TRBV6-6 and TRBJ1-1; D is uncertain. This clonotype was obtained from a man between 35 and 55 years old in good health. The sample comprised naive and transitional (CD45RA+) T cells sorted from blood. CDR3 bases: TGTGCCAGCAGTATAACGGCGAGCACTGAAGCTTTCTTT. Amino acid sequence: CASSITASTEAFF.